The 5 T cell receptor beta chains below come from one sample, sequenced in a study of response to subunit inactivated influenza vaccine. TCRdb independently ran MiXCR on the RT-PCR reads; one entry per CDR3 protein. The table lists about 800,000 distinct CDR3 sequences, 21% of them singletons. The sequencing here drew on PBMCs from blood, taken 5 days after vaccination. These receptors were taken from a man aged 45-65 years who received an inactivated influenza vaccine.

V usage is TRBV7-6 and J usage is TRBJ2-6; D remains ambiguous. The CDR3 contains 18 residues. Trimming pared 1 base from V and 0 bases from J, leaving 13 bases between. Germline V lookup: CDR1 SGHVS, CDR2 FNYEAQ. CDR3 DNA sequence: TGTGCCAGCAGCTTAGTTGGATACCGGCCCTCTGGGGCCAACGTCCTGACTTTC. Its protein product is CASSLVGYRPSGANVLTF.

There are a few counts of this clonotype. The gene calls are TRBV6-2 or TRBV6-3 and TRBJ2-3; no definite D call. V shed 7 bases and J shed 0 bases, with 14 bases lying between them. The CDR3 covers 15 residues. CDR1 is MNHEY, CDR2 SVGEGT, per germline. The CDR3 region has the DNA TGTGCCAGCAACCCCCGGCGTCTGAGCACAGATACGCAGTATTTT. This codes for CASNPRRLSTDTQYF.

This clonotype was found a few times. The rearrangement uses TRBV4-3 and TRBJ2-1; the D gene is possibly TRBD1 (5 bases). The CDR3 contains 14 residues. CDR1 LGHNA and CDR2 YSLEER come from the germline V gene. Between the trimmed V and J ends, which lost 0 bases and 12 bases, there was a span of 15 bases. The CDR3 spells CASSQDTGPLGQFF. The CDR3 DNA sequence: TGCGCCAGCAGCCAAGATACAGGTCCATTAGGGCAGTTCTTC.

The CDR3 here is CASTFGGADEQYF. In nucleotides, the CDR3 is TGTGCCAGCACCTTTGGGGGGGCCGACGAGCAGTACTTC. The rearrangement uses TRBV7-9 and TRBJ2-7, with a possible D match to TRBD2 (7 bases). The CDR3 covers 13 residues. Trimming took 7 bases from V and 5 from J, leaving 15 bases between them. Looked up from germline, CDR1 is SEHNR and CDR2 is FQNEAQ (reference sequence).

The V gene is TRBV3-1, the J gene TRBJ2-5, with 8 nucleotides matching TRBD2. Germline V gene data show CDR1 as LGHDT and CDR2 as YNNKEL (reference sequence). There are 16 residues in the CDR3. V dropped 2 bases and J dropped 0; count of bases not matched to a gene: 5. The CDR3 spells CASSQWGAGDQETQYF. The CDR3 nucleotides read TGTGCCAGCAGCCAATGGGGAGCGGGGGACCAAGAGACCCAGTACTTC.